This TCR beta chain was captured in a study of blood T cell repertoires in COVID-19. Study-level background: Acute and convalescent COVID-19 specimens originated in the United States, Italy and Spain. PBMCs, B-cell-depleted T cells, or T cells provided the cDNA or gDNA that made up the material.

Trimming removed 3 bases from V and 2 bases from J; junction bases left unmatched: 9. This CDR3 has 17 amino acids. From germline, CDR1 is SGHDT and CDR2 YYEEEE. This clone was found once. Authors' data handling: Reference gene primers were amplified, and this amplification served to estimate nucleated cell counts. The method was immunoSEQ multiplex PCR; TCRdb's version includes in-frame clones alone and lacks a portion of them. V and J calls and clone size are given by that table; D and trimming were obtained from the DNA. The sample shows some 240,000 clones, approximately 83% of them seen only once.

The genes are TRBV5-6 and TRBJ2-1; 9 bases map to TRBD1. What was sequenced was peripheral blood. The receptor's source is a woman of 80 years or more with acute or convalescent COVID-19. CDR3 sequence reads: CASSWWTGVNTYNEQFF. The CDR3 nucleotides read TGTGCCAGCAGCTGGTGGACAGGGGTGAATACCTACAATGAGCAGTTCTTC.